Listed below are T cell receptor beta chains from one sample, sequenced in a study of cytomegalovirus exposure and HLA in healthy donors. Clones were sequenced by immunoSEQ multiplex PCR, and TCRdb holds only the in-frame ones, with some missing. In the table there are about 89,000 clones, roughly 85% of which are singletons. Input material: PBMCs. Receptors originate from a man aged 35 to 55 in good health and CMV-seropositive. Each CDR3 is given with its conserved first and last residue. The order of the fields is V gene, J gene, D gene, clone size, CDR3 DNA, CDR3 protein. A D gene is named only where the DNA matches it firmly. Size values are once, few and many counts, or a class for expanded clones, and some rows have none.

TRBV5-5,TRBJ2-3,NA,NA,TGTGCCAGCAGCTTGGCGACAGATACGCAGTATTTT,CASSLATDTQYF
TRBV9,TRBJ2-4,TRBD2,NA,TGTGCCAGCAGCAGTAGCGGGGGGGCGGAAGTTTCGGCCAAAAACATTCAGTACTTC,CASSSSGGAEVSAKNIQYF
TRBV14,TRBJ2-3,NA,NA,TGTGCCAGCAGCCAAGATTGGCTGGTGAGCACAGATACGCAGTATTTT,CASSQDWLVSTDTQYF
TRBV6-6,TRBJ1-4,TRBD1,NA,TGTGCCAGCAGTTTAGGGACAGGGGTCGAAAAACTGTTTTTT,CASSLGTGVEKLFF
TRBV19,TRBJ2-7,TRBD1,few,TGTGCCAGTAGCCTTAGGGGGCAGGACGAGCAGTACTTC,CASSLRGQDEQYF
TRBV18,TRBJ2-5,NA,NA,TGTGCCAGCTCACAACAGGGTGGGGAGACCCAGTACTTC,CASSQQGGETQYF
TRBV6-1,TRBJ2-7,TRBD2,NA,TGTGCCAGCAGTGAACCCCCGGGACTAATCTACGAGCAGTACTTC,CASSEPPGLIYEQYF
TRBV25-1,TRBJ1-1,NA,once,TGTGCCAGCAGCAACAGGGTCTCTGAAGCTTTCTTT,CASSNRVSEAFF
TRBV6-4,TRBJ1-6,NA,NA,TGTGCCAGCAGTGACCAGGGCAGTAATTCACCCCTCCACTTT,CASSDQGSNSPLHF
TRBV9,TRBJ2-7,NA,NA,TGTGCCAGCAGCAAAACGACAGGTTTGGGGTACGAGCAGTACTTC,CASSKTTGLGYEQYF
TRBV13,TRBJ2-2,TRBD2,NA,TGTGCCAGCAGCCGACTAGCGGAGGGGTCCGGGGAGCTGTTTTTT,CASSRLAEGSGELFF
TRBV5-1,TRBJ2-3,TRBD1,NA,TGCGCCAGCAGACAGGGACAGCACACAGATACGCAGTATTTT,CASRQGQHTDTQYF
TRBV27,TRBJ1-6,NA,NA,TGTGCCAGCAGTTTTGGGGGGGCCTATAATTCACCCCTCCACTTT,CASSFGGAYNSPLHF
TRBV7-2,TRBJ2-1,TRBD2,NA,TGTGCCAGCAGCCGCCGACGGAGCGGGAGCTCCTACAATGAGCAGTTCTTC,CASSRRRSGSSYNEQFF
TRBV28,TRBJ2-7,NA,few,TGTGCCAGCACCACTGGAGGGACAGCCTACGAGCAGTACTTC,CASTTGGTAYEQYF
TRBV25-1,TRBJ2-5,NA,few,TGTGCCAGCAGTCCCCGAGAGACCCAGTACTTC,CASSPRETQYF
TRBV29-1,TRBJ2-7,TRBD1,NA,TGCAGCGCCCGACAGGGGGCCGGGTACGAGCAGTACTTC,CSARQGAGYEQYF
TRBV5-4,TRBJ2-4,TRBD2,NA,TGTGCCAGCAGCATGGGACTAGCGGGAGAAGGCATTCAGTACTTC,CASSMGLAGEGIQYF
TRBV5-1,TRBJ2-4,TRBD2,NA,TGCGCCAGCAGCCCGCTAGCGGGAGCAAACATTCAGTACTTC,CASSPLAGANIQYF
TRBV4-2,TRBJ1-2,NA,NA,TGTGCCAGCAGCCAAGAGACGAGGGAAACTTATGGCTACACCTTC,CASSQETRETYGYTF
TRBV18,TRBJ2-2,TRBD2,NA,TGTGCCAGCTCCCCTCGCCACCCTAGCGGGAAGTTCGCGAACACCGGGGAGCTGTTTTTT,CASSPRHPSGKFANTGELFF
TRBV15,TRBJ1-2,TRBD1,NA,TGTGCCACCAGCAGAGCCGAGGACAGGGGGTACCCTAACTATGGCTACACCTTC,CATSRAEDRGYPNYGYTF
TRBV15,TRBJ1-3,TRBD1,NA,TGTGCCACCACGCACAGGGGGCTTGGAAACACCATATATTTT,CATTHRGLGNTIYF
TRBV29-1,TRBJ2-7,NA,NA,TGCAGCGCCGGACAGCTGTACGAGCAGTACTTC,CSAGQLYEQYF
TRBV19,TRBJ1-6,NA,NA,TGTGCCAGTAGTATGGGGGGAATTTCACCCCTCCACTTT,CASSMGGISPLHF
TRBV5-8,TRBJ2-1,TRBD1,NA,TGTGCCAGCACCCCCAAACCGGGACAGGGTTTAGCGGGCTCCTACAATGAGCAGTTCTTC,CASTPKPGQGLAGSYNEQFF
TRBV14,TRBJ2-1,NA,NA,TGTGCCAGCAGCCAACGGCAGGGTCTCGATGAGCAGTTCTTC,CASSQRQGLDEQFF
TRBV4-2,TRBJ2-5,TRBD1,NA,TGTGCCAGCAGCGGAGGGACAGGGCAAGAGACCCAGTACTTC,CASSGGTGQETQYF
TRBV5-6,TRBJ1-1,TRBD1,NA,TGTGCCAGCAGCTACGACAGGGGGTATGAGAACACTGAAGCTTTCTTT,CASSYDRGYENTEAFF
TRBV18,TRBJ2-7,TRBD1,NA,TGTGCCAGCTCACCGCGGACAGGGCTCGACGAGCAGTACTTC,CASSPRTGLDEQYF
TRBV5-1,TRBJ2-1,TRBD2,NA,TGCGCCAGCAGCCCGACTAGCGGGATCTCCTACAATGAGCAGTTCTTC,CASSPTSGISYNEQFF
TRBV5-6,TRBJ2-4,TRBD2,NA,TGTGCCAGCAGCTTACGACGAGGCGGGAGGGGTAACATTCAGTACTTC,CASSLRRGGRGNIQYF
TRBV6-1,TRBJ2-6,NA,NA,TGTGCCAGCGGATGGAGATCTGGGGCCAACGTCCTGACTTTC,CASGWRSGANVLTF
TRBV5-1,TRBJ2-7,TRBD1,NA,TGCGCCAGCAGCTTTGGACAGGGGGCCTCGACGCAGTACTTC,CASSFGQGASTQYF
TRBV5-5,TRBJ1-1,NA,NA,TGTGCCAGCAGCTTGAGTGTCCCGGGTCTGGCTGAAGCTTTCTTT,CASSLSVPGLAEAFF
TRBV6-5,TRBJ2-1,NA,NA,TGTGCCAGCAGTCAAACAGGAATCCCTTACAATGAGCAGTTCTTC,CASSQTGIPYNEQFF
TRBV7-9,TRBJ1-1,NA,NA,TGTGCCAGCAGCTTAGAAGCCACGATGAACACTGAAGCTTTCTTT,CASSLEATMNTEAFF
TRBV28,TRBJ2-3,TRBD2,NA,TGTGCCAGCAGTCCCTGGGGTAGCGGGAGGGATACGCAGTATTTT,CASSPWGSGRDTQYF